A single sample is the source of the 2 T cell receptor beta chains below, sequenced in a study of T-cell memory formation after mild COVID-19. TCRdb reprocessed the 5' RACE reads with MiXCR, giving one entry per CDR3 protein. The table has just under 350,000 distinct CDR3 sequences, 10% to 15% seen once. Sequenced material: PBMCs or a T cell subset sorted from them (not recorded which). These TCRs come from a man between 18 and 29 years old who had mild COVID-19 (a few samples of this study predate the infection). Cell type and time point are not known.

In this sample, this clonotype turned up a few times. An end of the junction differs from the germline gene, which may be a read error. This chain connects TRBV19 to TRBJ2-1; TRBD1 aligns across 7 bases. Germline V lookup: CDR1 LNHDA, CDR2 SQIVND (reference sequence). This CDR3 comprises 14 residues. The CDR3 spells CATGGNRGLGEQLF. The CDR3 DNA reads TGTGCCACCGGTGGGAATAGGGGGCTAGGTGAGCAGCTCTTC.

This rearrangement joins TRBV20-1 to TRBJ2-1; TRBD1 agrees at 8 bases. This CDR3 comprises 14 residues. Germline V gene lookup returns CDR1 DFQATT and CDR2 SNEGSKA (reference sequence). V lost 4 bases and J lost 4; bases outside the gene matches: 6. Here the CDR3 DNA reads TGCAGTGCTATACCGGGACAGGCATACAATGAGCAGTTCTTC. Translation gives CSAIPGQAYNEQFF.